The 23 T cell receptor beta chains below come from one sample, sequenced in a study of control samples from healthy donors and cancer patients. The protocol was immunoSEQ multiplex PCR, while the TCRdb copy is restricted to in-frame clones and leaves out a portion. This table holds 150,000 to 200,000 clones, just over 90% found once. What was sequenced was blood. Every receptor here comes from a man under 40 in good health.

V is TRBV10-2 and J is TRBJ2-1; D is perhaps TRBD2 (7 bases). Trimming stripped 8 bases from V and 5 bases from J, with 13 bases between. The CDR3 contains 13 residues. Germline loops: CDR1 WSHSY, CDR2 SAAADI. The CDR3 loop reads CASGWGGDNEQFF. DNA for the CDR3: TGCGCCAGCGGGTGGGGGGGCGACAATGAGCAGTTCTTC.

The chain joins TRBV5-4 to TRBJ2-2; D gene unclear. Germline values: CDR1 SGHNT, CDR2 YYREEE (reference sequence). Trimming cost V 4 bases and J 7 bases, with 11 bases left between them. The CDR3 totals 13 residues. The DNA of the CDR3 is TGTGCCAGCAGCCCTTTCTTGGGCGGGGAGCTGTTTTTT. Amino acid sequence: CASSPFLGGELFF. The whole variable domain, filled in from reference TRBV5-4 and TRBJ2-2, reads ETGVTQSPTHLIKTRGQQVTLRCSSQSGHNTVSWYQQALGQGPQFIFQYYREEENGRGNFPPRFSGLQFPNYSSELNVNALELDDSALYLCASSPFLGGELFFGEGSRLTVL.

The rearrangement uses TRBV27 and TRBJ2-7, with a tentative D call TRBD2 (5 bases). CDR1 and CDR2 from the germline V gene are MNHEY and SMNVEV (reference sequence). The CDR3 covers 13 residues. V lost 5 bases, J lost 3 bases, and 11 bases lay in between. This CDR3 reads CASSPGLNYEQYF. The CDR3 DNA reads TGTGCCAGCAGTCCCGGACTCAACTACGAGCAGTACTTC.

As DNA, the CDR3 is TGTGCCAGTAGTTCTACCGACAGCCTGCATAGCAATCAGCCCCAGCATTTT. Protein product: CASSSTDSLHSNQPQHF. The chain is built from TRBV19 and TRBJ1-5, with D perhaps TRBD1 (5 bases). The germline V gene has CDR1 LNHDA and CDR2 SQIVND (reference sequence). V was pared by 5 bases and J by 0 bases, with 17 bases between. This CDR3 spans 17 amino acids.

The V call is TRBV27, the J call TRBJ2-7, with a tentative D call TRBD1 (6 bases). This CDR3 has 13 amino acids. V gave up 3 bases and J gave up 2 bases, with 8 bases separating them. CDR1 MNHEY and CDR2 SMNVEV come from the germline V gene (reference sequence). The CDR3, as DNA: TGTGCCAGCAGTTTTAGGACAGCCTACGAGCAGTACTTC. Translation gives CASSFRTAYEQYF.

The DNA for the CDR3 is TGTGCCAGCAGCGCCCGGGACCGAGATAATTCACCCCTCCACTTT. This sequence encodes CASSARDRDNSPLHF. The chain employs TRBV9 and TRBJ1-6, with D maybe TRBD1 (5 bases). V was cut by 3 bases and J by 5 bases, with 12 bases left in between. Germline CDR1 is SGDLS and CDR2 is YYNGEE. The CDR3 spans 15 residues.

The gene calls are TRBV6-2 or TRBV6-3 and TRBJ2-5; D is possibly TRBD2 (6 bases). The CDR3 contains 18 residues. Between the trimmed V and J ends, which lost 5 bases and 1 base, there was a span of 23 bases. The germline CDR1 and CDR2 sequences are MNHEY and SVGEGT. The CDR3 DNA reads TGTGCCAGCAGTCAACAACGTACTAGCCATCCCAGCCAAGAGACCCAGTACTTC. Translating it yields CASSQQRTSHPSQETQYF.

This sequence joins TRBV5-6 and TRBJ2-7; D may be TRBD1 or TRBD2 (6 bases each). This CDR3 contains 14 residues. In germline, CDR1 is SGHDT, CDR2 YYEEEE. Trimming took off 5 bases at V and 5 bases at J, with 17 bases between the two ends. The CDR3, as DNA: TGTGCCAGCAGTTGGGTAGAGGGGGGCGACGAGCAGTACTTC. Its translation is CASSWVEGGDEQYF.

This chain links TRBV5-6 with TRBJ2-3; 13 nucleotides match TRBD2. Germline V gives CDR1 SGHDT, CDR2 YYEEEE. This CDR3 region has 16 residues. The V and J ends lost 6 bases and 6 bases, in that order; junction bases with no gene match: 10. CDR3 DNA sequence: TGTGCCAGCATCCTACGGACTAGCGGGAGTGGCGATACGCAGTATTTT. This sequence encodes CASILRTSGSGDTQYF.

The chain has TRBV6-4 and TRBJ1-6; D is possibly TRBD1 (5 bases). V lost 6 bases to trimming and J lost 7 bases, with 13 bases between them. CDR1 MRHNA and CDR2 SNTAGT come from the germline V gene. This CDR3 region has 14 residues. CDR3: CASSRQLRNSPLHF. CDR3 nucleotides: TGTGCCAGCAGCAGACAGCTCCGGAATTCACCCCTCCACTTT.

The chain employs TRBV9 and TRBJ2-2; D might be TRBD1 or TRBD2, each matching 5 bases. The V gene lost 3 bases and the J gene lost 5 bases, with 14 bases spanning the gap. Germline CDR1 reads SGDLS; CDR2 reads YYNGEE. CDR3 size: 15 residues. The CDR3 here is CASSADPGPTGELFF. The CDR3 bases are TGTGCCAGCAGCGCAGACCCGGGGCCAACCGGGGAGCTGTTTTTT.

The rearrangement uses TRBV30 and TRBJ1-1, with 7 bases lining up with TRBD1. There are 12 residues in the CDR3. Germline CDR1 is GTSNPN and CDR2 is SVGIG (reference sequence). The ends lost 3 bases at V and 6 bases at J; junction bases unmatched: 4. The CDR3 nucleotides read TGTGCCTGGAGCACAGGGGCCCCTGAAGCTTTCTTT. Translation: CAWSTGAPEAFF.

V usage is TRBV3-1 (or the pseudogene TRBV3-2) and J usage is TRBJ2-3; no clear D gene. The CDR3 runs to 15 residues. V dropped 1 base and J dropped 3 bases, with 11 bases sitting between them. Looked up from germline, CDR1 is LGHDT and CDR2 is YNNKEL (reference sequence). CDR3 residues: CASSQASWGTDTQYF. The CDR3 nucleotides are TGTGCCAGCAGCCAAGCGTCGTGGGGAACAGATACGCAGTATTTT.

This chain joins TRBV2 and TRBJ2-4; 9 bases are shared with TRBD1. CDR1 is SNHLY, CDR2 FYNNEI, per germline. V trimming: 3 bases; J trimming: 8 bases; junction bases outside the gene matches: 8. CDR3 length equals 15 residues. The CDR3, as DNA: TGTGCCAGCAGTGACGGGACAGGGTATTCGGACATTCAGTACTTC. Translating gives CASSDGTGYSDIQYF.

The rearrangement links TRBV6-2 or TRBV6-3 to TRBJ1-1, with D possibly TRBD1 on 6 matching bases. The CDR3 is 16 amino acids. V was cut by 2 bases and J by 3 bases, with 16 bases left in between. CDR1 is MNHEY and CDR2 is SVGEGT in the germline V gene. CDR3 loop: CASSYPKGGRHTEAFF. DNA of the CDR3: TGTGCCAGCAGTTACCCCAAGGGGGGGCGTCACACTGAAGCTTTCTTT.

The gene calls are TRBV9 and TRBJ2-7; 7 nucleotides line up with TRBD1. Trimming at V came to 0 bases and at J to 2 bases, leaving 5 bases not matched to a gene. The germline V gene has CDR1 SGDLS and CDR2 YYNGEE. The CDR3 sequence is 15 residues long. As DNA, the CDR3 is TGTGCCAGCAGCGTAGTCCCAGGGGGTGCCTACGAGCAGTACTTC. Translating gives CASSVVPGGAYEQYF.

The V call is TRBV2, the J call TRBJ1-4; D ambiguous. Germline V gene data show CDR1 as SNHLY and CDR2 as FYNNEI. V gave up 2 bases and J gave up 5 bases, with 15 bases separating them. The CDR3 totals 16 residues. The CDR3 loop reads CASSEPRSRSNEKLFF. CDR3 nucleotides: TGTGCCAGCAGTGAACCCCGGTCCAGATCGAATGAAAAACTGTTTTTT.

The chain carries TRBV25-1 and TRBJ1-4, with D hard to call. CDR3 size: 11 residues. CDR1 and CDR2 from the germline V gene are MGHDK and SYGVNS. Trimming removed 3 bases from V and 7 bases from J, with 3 bases in between. The CDR3 loop reads CASSDGEKLFF. CDR3 nucleotide sequence: TGTGCCAGCAGTGACGGTGAAAAACTGTTTTTT.

This chain joins TRBV24-1 and TRBJ1-6, with D perhaps matching TRBD1 (5 bases). This CDR3 has 16 residues. Trimming took off 3 bases at V and 2 bases at J, with 10 bases between the two ends. Germline CDR1 KGHDR, CDR2 SFDVKD. The CDR3 sequence: CATSDRGDPYNSPLHF. The CDR3 DNA sequence: TGTGCCACCAGTGATCGCGGGGACCCCTATAATTCACCCCTCCACTTT.

This chain joins TRBV4-3 and TRBJ2-3, with 8 bases aligning to TRBD2. Germline CDR1 and CDR2: LGHNA and YSLEER. The J segment lost 5 bases and the V segment lost 4 bases, leaving 17 bases of the junction unmatched. The CDR3 loop spans 18 amino acids. This CDR3 is CASSRLLTAGASRDTQYF. CDR3 bases: TGCGCCAGCAGCCGACTTTTAACAGCGGGGGCCAGTCGAGATACGCAGTATTTT.

CDR3 in DNA: TGTGCCACCAGTGATTTCCATGGACATAGGCATAGGAATGGCTACACCTTC. It translates to CATSDFHGHRHRNGYTF. The chain combines TRBV24-1 with TRBJ1-2; TRBD1 is a possible D gene (5 bases). CDR3 length: 17 amino acids. Trimming pared 1 base from V and 6 bases from J, leaving 20 bases between. Germline CDR1 reads KGHDR; CDR2 reads SFDVKD.

This clone was counted only a few times. The same CDR3 can be traced to other DNA sequences in this sample. V gene TRBV5-1 combines with J gene TRBJ2-7; D gene uncertain. Germline V gene data show CDR1 as SGHRS and CDR2 as YFSETQ. Between the trimmed V and J ends, which lost 2 bases and 4 bases, there was a span of 4 bases. This CDR3 contains 11 residues. CDR3 DNA: TGCGCCAGCAGCTTTTTATACGAGCAGTACTTC. Translation gives CASSFLYEQYF.

Here the CDR3 reads CASSYSKGLENTEAFF. Written as DNA, the CDR3 is TGTGCCAGCAGTTACTCGAAGGGGCTGGAGAACACTGAAGCTTTCTTT. The V and J genes are TRBV6-5 and TRBJ1-1, with a weak D call TRBD1 (5 bases). Trimming stripped 0 bases from V and 1 base from J, with 12 bases between. Germline assignment: CDR1 MNHEY and CDR2 SVGAGI. The CDR3 covers 16 residues.